This T cell receptor (beta chain) emerged from a study of T cell responses to AZD1222 COVID-19 vaccine. Across the study: Second-dose schedules of about 4 or about 12 weeks were combined. Findings and caveats of the study: Two AZD1222 administrations were followed by greater Spike-specific TCR breadth and depth. Clonal diversity was possibly underestimated; the donors were predominantly white British and more often female.

Germline lookup yields CDR1 DFQATT and CDR2 SNEGSKA (reference sequence). The ends lost 3 bases at V and 5 bases at J; junction bases unmatched: 4. The CDR3 is 13 residues long. Comment on this clone: What it binds is not known.

The data were produced by immunoSEQ multiplex PCR, yet TCRdb's version contains in-frame clones alone and is incomplete. This sample has approximately 140,000 clones, with around 90% found just once. The receptor's source is an adult in good health. The sample consisted of peripheral blood, taken on day 0 of AZD1222 vaccination. The chain is built from TRBV20-1 and TRBJ1-5; the match to TRBD1 covers 7 bases. The CDR3: CSASRDSDQPQHF. CDR3 coding DNA: TGCAGTGCTAGTAGGGACAGTGATCAGCCCCAGCATTTT.